Following are 13 T cell receptor beta chains from one sample sequenced in a study of blood T cell repertoires in COVID-19. Some clones are missing from TCRdb's copy, which holds only in-frame ones; the method was immunoSEQ multiplex PCR. The data show around 150,000 clones, approximately 83% seen once. Input material: PBMCs or T cells enriched from blood (not recorded which). These receptors originate from a woman in her sixties or seventies who had recovered from COVID-19.

The rearrangement joins TRBV2 to TRBJ1-1; D is undetermined. The CDR3 sequence is 10 residues long. In germline, CDR1 is SNHLY, CDR2 FYNNEI. With 11 bases removed from V and 7 bases from J, the gap between germline ends came to 11 bases. The CDR3 is CAGEGNEAFF. In DNA, the CDR3 is TGTGCCGGGGAGGGAAATGAAGCTTTCTTT.

The chain employs TRBV10-3 and TRBJ1-2; 9 positions match TRBD1. The germline CDR1 and CDR2 sequences are ENHRY and SYGVKD. The CDR3 has 16 residues. The V segment lost 6 bases and the J segment 1 base; nucleotides outside the gene matches: 9. The DNA of the CDR3 is TGTGCCATCAGCGCGGACAGGGGTGGCCTTAACTATGGCTACACCTTC. This encodes CAISADRGGLNYGYTF.

This clone has only a few counts. This chain links TRBV19 with TRBJ2-7; no firm D call. The CDR3 covers 9 residues. Germline V CDR1 and CDR2: LNHDA, SQIVND (reference sequence). Trimming removed 10 bases at V and 3 bases at J, with 4 bases between. This CDR3 is CAIRYEQYF. The DNA for the CDR3 is TGTGCCATCCGCTACGAGCAGTACTTC. The variable domain in full, completed from reference TRBV19 and TRBJ2-7, reads DGGITQSPKYLFRKEGQNVTLSCEQNLNHDAMYWYRQDPGQGLRLIYYSQIVNDFQKGDIAEGYSVSREKKESFPLTVTSAQKNPTAFYLCAIRYEQYFGPGTRLTVT.

In its sample, this clone was seen a few times. This chain links TRBV27 with TRBJ2-1; TRBD2 matches 11 bases. The CDR3 extends over 17 amino acids. After removal of 5 bases from V and 7 bases from J, the junction contained 13 bases not matched to a gene. Looked up from germline, CDR1 is MNHEY and CDR2 is SMNVEV (reference sequence). As DNA, the CDR3 is TGTGCCAGCAGTCCGGGACTAGCGGATCTAAAGGAGAATGAGCAGTTCTTC. It yields the protein CASSPGLADLKENEQFF.

This rearrangement joins TRBV27 to TRBJ1-1; 9 nucleotides line up with TRBD1. The CDR3 has 19 residues. After removal of 7 bases from V and 3 bases from J, the junction contained 21 bases not matched to a gene. Germline CDR1 reads MNHEY; CDR2 reads SMNVEV (reference sequence). CDR3 sequence: CASIRYASSARDRDTEAFF. In DNA form, the CDR3 reads TGTGCCAGCATTCGGTACGCGTCCTCAGCCCGGGACAGGGACACTGAAGCTTTCTTT.

V is TRBV4-1 and J is TRBJ1-6; possible D gene TRBD1, 5 bases. From germline, CDR1 is MGHRA and CDR2 YSYEKL. V lost 0 bases and J lost 8, with 8 bases in between. The CDR3 length is 14 residues. The CDR3 protein is CASSQEPRDSPLHF. CDR3 sequence (DNA): TGCGCCAGCAGCCAAGAACCCAGGGATTCACCCCTCCACTTT.

V usage is TRBV5-4 and J usage is TRBJ1-2; no clear D gene. Germline CDR1 reads SGHNT; CDR2 reads YYREEE (reference sequence). The CDR3 consists of 13 residues. With 4 bases removed from V and 0 bases from J, the gap between germline ends came to 7 bases. DNA for the CDR3: TGTGCCAGCAGCCCCACAGCTAACTATGGCTACACCTTC. It codes for CASSPTANYGYTF.

The CDR3 bases are TGTGCCAGCAGCCCCGGGGGTCAGCCCCAGCATTTT. Encoded protein: CASSPGGQPQHF. This sequence joins TRBV7-9 and TRBJ1-5; D perhaps matches TRBD1 (5 bases). This CDR3 spans 12 amino acids. CDR1 SEHNR and CDR2 FQNEAQ come from the germline V gene (reference sequence). The V gene lost 5 bases and the J gene lost 6 bases, with 8 bases spanning the gap.

V gene TRBV14 combines with J gene TRBJ1-2; the match to TRBD1 covers 8 bases. The CDR3 has 14 amino acids. Per the germline V gene, CDR1 is SGHDN and CDR2 is FVKESK. V trimming: 4 bases; J trimming: 4 bases; junction bases outside the gene matches: 5. The CDR3 region has the DNA TGTGCCAGCAGCCTGGGGACAGGCTCCTATGGCTACACCTTC. Translating gives CASSLGTGSYGYTF.

The V and J genes are TRBV6-1 and TRBJ1-1; D unclear. Trimming stripped 3 bases from V and 4 bases from J, with 3 bases between. The germline CDR1 and CDR2 sequences are MNHNS and SASEGT. This CDR3 has 11 residues. The CDR3 nucleotides read TGTGCCAGCAGTGACCTCACTGAAGCTTTCTTT. Translating it yields CASSDLTEAFF.

The chain joins TRBV14 to TRBJ1-1; 7 positions match TRBD1. Germline lookup yields CDR1 SGHDN and CDR2 FVKESK. The CDR3 spans 15 residues. J gave up 5 bases and V 1 base, and 7 bases lay outside the gene matches. The CDR3 DNA reads TGTGCCAGCAGCCAAGTTCACAGGGGACTTACTGAAGCTTTCTTT. Its translation is CASSQVHRGLTEAFF.

The chain is built from TRBV28 and TRBJ2-1; the match to TRBD2 covers 12 bases. The CDR3 spans 15 residues. Germline V gene data show CDR1 as MDHEN and CDR2 as SYDVKM. J was trimmed by 6 bases and V by 7 bases; bases with no gene match: 7. In nucleotides, the CDR3 is TGTGCCAGCACCCTAGCGGGAGGGCCCAGCAATGAGCAGTTCTTC. Amino acids: CASTLAGGPSNEQFF. Complete variable domain (other parts from reference TRBV28 and TRBJ2-1): DVKVTQSSRYLVKRTGEKVFLECVQDMDHENMFWYRQDPGLGLRLIYFSYDVKMKEKGDIPEGYSVSREKKERFSLILESASTNQTSMYLCASTLAGGPSNEQFFGPGTRLTVL.

J is TRBJ2-1 and V is TRBV5-1; TRBD2 matches at 8 bases. Germline CDR1 SGHRS, CDR2 YFSETQ. The CDR3 consists of 15 residues. Trimming at V came to 5 bases and at J to 1 base, leaving 5 bases not matched to a gene. CDR3 sequence (DNA): TGCGCCAGCAGAGAGGGCGGGGGGTCCTACAATGAGCAGTTCTTC. This encodes CASREGGGSYNEQFF. Looking up the rest from reference TRBV5-1 and TRBJ2-1 gives the full variable domain: KAGVTQTPRYLIKTRGQQVTLSCSPISGHRSVSWYQQTPGQGLQFLFEYFSETQRNKGNFPGRFSGRQFSNSRSEMNVSTLELGDSALYLCASREGGGSYNEQFFGPGTRLTVL.